This is a list of T cell receptor beta chains from one sample in a study of graft-versus-host responses after intestinal transplantation. Profiling relied on immunoSEQ multiplex PCR, and the TCRdb table lists in-frame clones only, not all of them. The table records 17,000 or so clones, 82% of them present only once. Sequencing was performed on ileum tissue, taken 17 days after transplant. Receptor source: a human patient who received an intestinal transplant, so some T cells may come from the graft donor. Both conserved end residues are part of each CDR3. D genes are given only for firm matches. Clone size is shown for a subset of rows, as once, few, many or a class of expanded clone.

d_gene	v_gene	j_gene	abundance	CDR3nt	CDR3aa
-	TRBV7-2	TRBJ2-4	-	TGTGCCAGCAGCTTAGACCTAGCCAAAAACATTCAGTACTTC	CASSLDLAKNIQYF
-	TRBV28	TRBJ2-1	-	TGTGCCAGCAGCTCCGGGGGGCACTACAATGAGCAGTTCTTC	CASSSGGHYNEQFF
-	TRBV5-5	TRBJ2-7	-	TGTGCCAGCAACAAGTTCCGCGAGCAGTACTTC	CASNKFREQYF
-	TRBV27	TRBJ1-5	-	TGTGCCAGCAGCTTTGGCCGCGATCAGCCCCAGCATTTT	CASSFGRDQPQHF
TRBD1	TRBV7-2	TRBJ1-2	-	TGTGCCAGCAGCTTGATGAACCAGGGGGGCAATGGCTACACCTTC	CASSLMNQGGNGYTF
-	TRBV12-5	TRBJ2-2	few	TGTGCTAGTGGTAAGGACAGCCATAACACCGGGGAGCTGTTTTTT	CASGKDSHNTGELFF
-	TRBV6-4	TRBJ2-5	-	TGTGCCAGCAGTGCGGGGGCGGAAGAGACCCAGTACTTC	CASSAGAEETQYF
-	TRBV21-1	TRBJ1-2	-	TGTGCCAGCAGCAAAGCTGGGGACAGGCGCTATGGCTACACCTTC	CASSKAGDRRYGYTF
TRBD1	TRBV28	TRBJ1-4	once	TGTGCCAGCAGTATCGGGACAGTCGCTAATGAAAAACTGTTTTTT	CASSIGTVANEKLFF
-	TRBV2	TRBJ2-1	-	TGTGCCAGCAGAGATGACCGGGGCTCCTACAATGAGCAGTTCTTC	CASRDDRGSYNEQFF
-	TRBV6-1	TRBJ2-5	-	TGTGCCAGCAGTCGGCGACAGGCAGAGACCCAGTACTTC	CASSRRQAETQYF
-	TRBV29-1	TRBJ2-7	-	TGCAGCGTGACCGCCGGGACGGGAAGTTATAAGCAGTACTTC	CSVTAGTGSYKQYF
-	TRBV5-6	TRBJ2-1	few	TGTGCCAGCAGTTTACGTTATGAGCAGTTCTTC	CASSLRYEQFF
TRBD2	TRBV5-6	TRBJ2-1	-	TGTGCCAGCAGCTTGTTGGCGGGACTACTTGTAAATGAGCAGTTCTTC	CASSLLAGLLVNEQFF
-	TRBV28	TRBJ1-1	-	TGTGCCAGCAGTTTTGATCTTATCTTCGACGGACTGAACACTGAAGCTTTCTTT	CASSFDLIFDGLNTEAFF
TRBD2	TRBV19	TRBJ2-7	-	TGTGCCAGTAGTTTGTATAGCGGGGGCACCTACGAGCAGTACTTC	CASSLYSGGTYEQYF
-	TRBV27	TRBJ1-1	once	TGTGCCAGCAGTACTCAGGGGCGGGACACTGAAGCTTTCTTT	CASSTQGRDTEAFF
-	TRBV28	TRBJ2-2	once	TGTGCCAGCAGTTTATCGGCGGCGAACACCGGGGAGCTGTTTTTT	CASSLSAANTGELFF
-	TRBV11-2	TRBJ1-4	-	TGTGCCAGCAGCGCCGGTAGGGCTGAAAAACTGTTTTTT	CASSAGRAEKLFF
TRBD1	TRBV7-9	TRBJ2-5	-	TGTGCCAGCAGCCCAGGGGACAGGGGGCTTCAAGAGACCCAGTACTTC	CASSPGDRGLQETQYF
-	TRBV2	TRBJ2-5	-	TGTGCCTCGAGGGGGGACCAAGAGACCCAGTACTTC	CASRGDQETQYF
-	TRBV19	TRBJ1-1	-	TGTGCCAGTAGTATTTTCCTCGGCACTGAAGCTTTCTTT	CASSIFLGTEAFF
TRBD1	TRBV30	TRBJ1-6	few	TGTGCCTGGAGTGTACAGGGGAGGGCACCCCTCCACTTT	CAWSVQGRAPLHF
TRBD2	TRBV27	TRBJ2-7	-	TGTGCCAGCATGACCCCCTCCCTAGCGGACTACTACGAGCAGTACTTC	CASMTPSLADYYEQYF
TRBD1	TRBV27	TRBJ2-7	-	TGTGCCAGCAGCCTAGATTGGGACAGGGGTAACGAGCAGTACTTC	CASSLDWDRGNEQYF
-	TRBV7-9	TRBJ2-1	-	TGTGCCAGCAGCTTAGTCGGAGGAAATGAGCAGTTCTTC	CASSLVGGNEQFF
-	TRBV19	TRBJ2-1	-	TGTGCCAGTAGTCTTACTAGCTCCTACAATGAGCAGTTCTTC	CASSLTSSYNEQFF
TRBD2	TRBV29-1	TRBJ2-2	-	TGCAGCGTTCGTACAGCGGGAGTCGACTCCGGGGAGCTGTTTTTT	CSVRTAGVDSGELFF
-	TRBV4-1	TRBJ1-4	-	TGCGCCAGCAGCCAAGATCCGGGGAGGGGTGAAAAACTGTTTTTT	CASSQDPGRGEKLFF
-	TRBV6-6	TRBJ1-5	-	TGTGCCAGCAGCAGAGACAGGCTTAGCAATCAGCCCCAGCATTTT	CASSRDRLSNQPQHF
-	TRBV2	TRBJ2-3	once	TGTGCCAGCAGTGACCTAGCGAGGTCCACAGATACGCAGTATTTT	CASSDLARSTDTQYF
TRBD1	TRBV6-1	TRBJ2-6	-	TGTGCCAGCAGTGAATTTCCGGGACAGGGCAACTCTGGGGCCAACGTCCTGACTTTC	CASSEFPGQGNSGANVLTF
-	TRBV25-1	TRBJ1-5	-	TGTGCCAGCAGTGAACCTGTGCAGGGCTATAGCAATCAGCCCCAGCATTTT	CASSEPVQGYSNQPQHF
-	TRBV28	TRBJ2-7	-	TGTGCCAGCAGTTTAGAGGACCCATTCTACGAGCAGTACTTC	CASSLEDPFYEQYF
TRBD1	TRBV6-5	TRBJ2-3	-	TGTGCCAGCAGTTCCTGGGTGACAGGGGGGGATACGCAGTATTTT	CASSSWVTGGDTQYF
TRBD2	TRBV27	TRBJ2-3	-	TGTGCCAGCAGTTCCGGGACTAGACCAGATACGCAGTATTTT	CASSSGTRPDTQYF
-	TRBV7-2	TRBJ2-3	once	TGTGCCAGCAGCTACGCCGGGGGAGATACGCAGTATTTT	CASSYAGGDTQYF
-	TRBV6-5	TRBJ2-5	-	TGTGCCAGCCAAACAGGGATAGAGACCCAGTACTTC	CASQTGIETQYF
TRBD1	TRBV28	TRBJ1-4	-	TGTGCCAGCAGCCTTATAGGCCTCCCGGGACAGGGTTTCGAAAAACTGTTTTTT	CASSLIGLPGQGFEKLFF
-	TRBV6-1	TRBJ1-1	few	TGTGCCAGCATACGAACTAATGGGGACACTGAAGCTTTCTTT	CASIRTNGDTEAFF
-	TRBV6-1	TRBJ2-6	once	TGTGCCAGCATTCAGGGTCAAGCTGGGGCCAACGTCCTGACTTTC	CASIQGQAGANVLTF
-	TRBV6-6	TRBJ2-1	-	TGTGCCACCACCACTAATTCCAGGGAGCAGTTCTTC	CATTTNSREQFF
-	TRBV7-9	TRBJ2-5	-	TGTGCCATCCAAGGGGTGGGGCAAGAGACCCAGTACTTC	CAIQGVGQETQYF
-	TRBV6-1	TRBJ2-7	-	TGTGCCAGCAGTGAAGCGGTATGGAACGCCTACGAGCAGTACTTC	CASSEAVWNAYEQYF
-	TRBV11-3	TRBJ2-2	-	TGTGCCAGCAGCTTGGGGGCCGGGGAGCTGTTTTTT	CASSLGAGELFF
-	TRBV5-1	TRBJ2-5	-	TGCGCCAGCAGACCCGACGTCCGAGAGACCCAGTACTTC	CASRPDVRETQYF
-	TRBV5-1	TRBJ1-6	-	TGCGCCAGCAGCTTGGGAGGGATCTCCTATAATTCACCCCTCCACTTT	CASSLGGISYNSPLHF
-	TRBV7-3	TRBJ2-2	-	TGTGCCAGCAGCCACGACAGGACTAACACCGGGGAGCTGTTTTTT	CASSHDRTNTGELFF
-	TRBV7-2	TRBJ1-2	once	TGTGCCAGCAGCTTCTCGGTACCCCCTGGCTACACCTTC	CASSFSVPPGYTF
TRBD1	TRBV5-4	TRBJ1-2	-	TGTGCCAGCAGCTCGCCCTTTACAGGGGAGGATGGCTACACCTTC	CASSSPFTGEDGYTF
-	TRBV5-1	TRBJ2-2	-	TGCGCCAGCAGCTACCCGGGAGATGCGAACACCGGGGAGCTGTTTTTT	CASSYPGDANTGELFF
-	TRBV6-6	TRBJ2-3	once	TGTGCCAGCAGTTATGGTCCGAGAACAGATACGCAGTATTTT	CASSYGPRTDTQYF